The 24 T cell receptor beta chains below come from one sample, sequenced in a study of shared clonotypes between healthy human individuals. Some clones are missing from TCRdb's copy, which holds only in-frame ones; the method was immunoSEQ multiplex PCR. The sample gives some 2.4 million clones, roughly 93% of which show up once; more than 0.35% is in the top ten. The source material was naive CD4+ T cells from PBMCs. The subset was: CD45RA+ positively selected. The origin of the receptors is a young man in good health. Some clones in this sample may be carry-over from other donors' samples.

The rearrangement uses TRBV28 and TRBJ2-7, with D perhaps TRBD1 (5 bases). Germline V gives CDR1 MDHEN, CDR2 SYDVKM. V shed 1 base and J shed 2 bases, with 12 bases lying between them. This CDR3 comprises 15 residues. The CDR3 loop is CASSLFGRAAYEQYF. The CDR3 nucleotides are TGTGCCAGCAGTTTATTTGGCAGGGCAGCCTACGAGCAGTACTTC.

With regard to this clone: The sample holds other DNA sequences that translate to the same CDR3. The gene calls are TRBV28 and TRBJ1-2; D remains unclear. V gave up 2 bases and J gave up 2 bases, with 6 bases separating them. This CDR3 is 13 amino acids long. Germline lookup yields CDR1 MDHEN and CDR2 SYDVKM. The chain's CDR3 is CASSLLGNYGYTF. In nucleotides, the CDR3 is TGTGCCAGCAGTTTACTAGGGAACTATGGCTACACCTTC.

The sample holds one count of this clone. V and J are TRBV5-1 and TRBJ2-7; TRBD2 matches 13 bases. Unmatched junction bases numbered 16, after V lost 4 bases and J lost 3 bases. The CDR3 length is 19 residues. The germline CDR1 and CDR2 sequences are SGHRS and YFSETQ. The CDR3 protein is CASSRNRVLAGGLDYEQYF. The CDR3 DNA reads TGCGCCAGCAGCAGAAACCGCGTACTAGCGGGAGGGTTGGACTACGAGCAGTACTTC.

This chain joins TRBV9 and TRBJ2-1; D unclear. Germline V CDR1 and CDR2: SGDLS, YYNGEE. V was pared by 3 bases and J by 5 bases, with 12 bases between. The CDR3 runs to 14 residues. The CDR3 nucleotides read TGTGCCAGCAGCGAGAGGTTGGCTAACAATGAGCAGTTCTTC. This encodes CASSERLANNEQFF.

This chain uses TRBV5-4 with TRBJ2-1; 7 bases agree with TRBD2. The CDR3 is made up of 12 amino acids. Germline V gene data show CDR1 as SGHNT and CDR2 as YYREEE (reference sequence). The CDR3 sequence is CAYGASGNEQFF. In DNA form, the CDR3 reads TGTGCATACGGGGCTAGCGGAAATGAGCAGTTCTTC.

This CDR3 reads CASSEVGGTGELFF. In DNA, the CDR3 is TGTGCCAGCAGTGAAGTAGGGGGCACCGGGGAGCTGTTTTTT. The rearrangement links TRBV2 to TRBJ2-2, with D possibly TRBD1 on 6 matching bases. The CDR3 has 14 amino acids. Germline lookup yields CDR1 SNHLY and CDR2 FYNNEI. The V end lost 1 base, the J end lost 4 bases, and 7 bases lay between the germline ends.

The CDR3 nucleotides are TGTGCCAATCCGGACCGCAGCCCCGGGATCTCCACTGAAGCTTTCTTT. Its protein product is CANPDRSPGISTEAFF. This chain connects TRBV7-3 to TRBJ1-1; D gene uncertain. V was trimmed by 10 bases and J by 4 bases, leaving 25 bases between them. The germline gives CDR1 SGHTA, CDR2 FQGTGA. The CDR3 consists of 16 residues. The whole variable domain, remainder taken from reference TRBV7-3 and TRBJ1-1, is GAGVSQTPSNKVTEKGKYVELRCDPISGHTALYWYRQSLGQGPEFLIYFQGTGAADDSGLPNDRFFAVRPEGSVSTLKIQRTERGDSAVYLCANPDRSPGISTEAFFGQGTRLTVV.

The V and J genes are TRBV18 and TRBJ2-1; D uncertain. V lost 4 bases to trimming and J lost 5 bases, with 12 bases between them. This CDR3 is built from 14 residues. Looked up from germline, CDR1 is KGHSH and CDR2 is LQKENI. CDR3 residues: CASSLDRADNEQFF. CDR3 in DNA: TGTGCCAGCTCACTTGACCGGGCGGACAATGAGCAGTTCTTC.

As DNA, the CDR3 is TGCAGCACACGAGTGCGGCAAGCGGAGTACTTC. It translates to CSTRVRQAEYF. The chain carries TRBV29-1 and TRBJ2-7; possibly TRBD2 for D (5 bases). Per germline, CDR1 SQVTM and CDR2 ANQGSEA. V gave up 8 bases and J gave up 11 bases, with 19 bases separating them. The CDR3 is made up of 11 amino acids.

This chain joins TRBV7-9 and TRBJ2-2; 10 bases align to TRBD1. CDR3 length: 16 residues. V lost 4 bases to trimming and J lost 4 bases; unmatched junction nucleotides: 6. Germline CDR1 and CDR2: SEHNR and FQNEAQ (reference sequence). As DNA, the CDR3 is TGTGCCAGCAGCTCGACTAGGACAGGGGGCACCGGGGAGCTGTTTTTT. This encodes CASSSTRTGGTGELFF. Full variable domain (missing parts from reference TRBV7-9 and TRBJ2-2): DTGVSQNPRHKITKRGQNVTFRCDPISEHNRLYWYRQTLGQGPEFLTYFQNEAQLEKSRLLSDRFSAERPKGSFSTLEIQRTEQGDSAMYLCASSSTRTGGTGELFFGEGSRLTVL.

The CDR3: CASSPAGNTIYF. The CDR3 DNA is TGTGCCAGCAGCCCCGCCGGAAACACCATATATTTT. V gene TRBV6-6 combines with J gene TRBJ1-3; D is ambiguous. Germline CDR1 is MNHNY and CDR2 is SVGAGI (reference sequence). V gave up 6 bases and J gave up 4 bases, with 7 bases separating them. The CDR3 spans 12 residues.

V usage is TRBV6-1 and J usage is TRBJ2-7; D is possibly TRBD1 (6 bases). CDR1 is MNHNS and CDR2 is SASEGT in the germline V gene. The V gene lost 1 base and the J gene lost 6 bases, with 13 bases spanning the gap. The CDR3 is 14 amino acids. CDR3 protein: CASSEVGASLEQYF. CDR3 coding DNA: TGTGCCAGCAGTGAAGTGGGGGCATCCCTCGAGCAGTACTTC.

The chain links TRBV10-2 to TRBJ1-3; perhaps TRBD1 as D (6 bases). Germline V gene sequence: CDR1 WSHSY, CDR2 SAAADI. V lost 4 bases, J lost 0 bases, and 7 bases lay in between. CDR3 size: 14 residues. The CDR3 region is CASSGTVSGNTIYF. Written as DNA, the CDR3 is TGCGCCAGCAGTGGGACAGTCTCTGGAAACACCATATATTTT.

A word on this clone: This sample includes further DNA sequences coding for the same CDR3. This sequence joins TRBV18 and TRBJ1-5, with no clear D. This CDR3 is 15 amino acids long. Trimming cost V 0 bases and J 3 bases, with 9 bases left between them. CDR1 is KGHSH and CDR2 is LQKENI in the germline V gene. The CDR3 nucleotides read TGTGCCAGCTCACCACCGGGCGGAAACAATCAGCCCCAGCATTTT. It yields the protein CASSPPGGNNQPQHF.

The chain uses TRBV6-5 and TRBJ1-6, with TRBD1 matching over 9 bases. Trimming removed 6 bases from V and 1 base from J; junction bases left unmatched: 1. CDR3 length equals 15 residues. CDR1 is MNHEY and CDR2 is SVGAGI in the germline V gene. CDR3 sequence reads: CASSGTGSYNSPLHF. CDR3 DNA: TGTGCCAGCAGCGGGACAGGGTCCTATAATTCACCCCTCCACTTT.

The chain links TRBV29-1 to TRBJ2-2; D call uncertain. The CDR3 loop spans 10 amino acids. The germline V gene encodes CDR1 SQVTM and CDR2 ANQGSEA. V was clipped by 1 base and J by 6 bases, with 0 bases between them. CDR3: CSVEAGELFF. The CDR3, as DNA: TGCAGCGTTGAAGCCGGGGAGCTGTTTTTT.

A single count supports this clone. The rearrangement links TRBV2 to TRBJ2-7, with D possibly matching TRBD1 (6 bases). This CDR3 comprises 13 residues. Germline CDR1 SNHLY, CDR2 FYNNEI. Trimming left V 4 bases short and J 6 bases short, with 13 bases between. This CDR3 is CASSVGQGFEQYF. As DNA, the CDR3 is TGTGCCAGCAGTGTGGGGCAGGGGTTCGAGCAGTACTTC.

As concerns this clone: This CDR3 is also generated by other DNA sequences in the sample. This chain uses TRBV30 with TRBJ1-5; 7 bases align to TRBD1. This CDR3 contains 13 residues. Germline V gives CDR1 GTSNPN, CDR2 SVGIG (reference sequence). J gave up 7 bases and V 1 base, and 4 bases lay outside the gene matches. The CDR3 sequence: CAWSATGVQPQHF. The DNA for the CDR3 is TGTGCCTGGAGTGCTACAGGGGTGCAGCCCCAGCATTTT.

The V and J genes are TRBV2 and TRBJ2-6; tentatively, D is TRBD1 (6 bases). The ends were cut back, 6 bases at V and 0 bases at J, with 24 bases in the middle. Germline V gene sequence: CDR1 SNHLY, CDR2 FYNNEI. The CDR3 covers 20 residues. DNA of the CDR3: TGTGCCAGCAGGAGACAGGATACTACCTCAATCAGCTCTGGGGCCAACGTCCTGACTTTC. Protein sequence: CASRRQDTTSISSGANVLTF.

The DNA for the CDR3 is TGTGCCAGCAGCTTAGACAGGGGCCCTCGTAGTGAAGCTTTCTTT. This encodes CASSLDRGPRSEAFF. The rearrangement uses TRBV7-9 and TRBJ1-1, with 7 bases aligning to TRBD1. With 1 base clipped from V and 7 bases from J, the junction kept 9 bases outside the gene matches. CDR1 and CDR2 from the germline V gene are SEHNR and FQNEAQ (reference sequence). This CDR3 is 15 amino acids long.

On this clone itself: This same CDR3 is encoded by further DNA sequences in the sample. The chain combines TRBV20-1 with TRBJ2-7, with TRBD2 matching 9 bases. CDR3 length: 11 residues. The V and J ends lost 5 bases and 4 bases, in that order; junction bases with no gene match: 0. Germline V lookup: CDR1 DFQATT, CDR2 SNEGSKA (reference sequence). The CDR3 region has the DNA TGCAGTGCTCTAGCGGGATACGAGCAGTACTTC. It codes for CSALAGYEQYF.

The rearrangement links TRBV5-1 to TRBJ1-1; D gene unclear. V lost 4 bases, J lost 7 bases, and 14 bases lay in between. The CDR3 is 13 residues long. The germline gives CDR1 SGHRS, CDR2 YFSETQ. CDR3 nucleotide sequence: TGCGCCAGCAGCAGAGAAGGGAGAGGTGAAGCTTTCTTT. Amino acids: CASSREGRGEAFF.

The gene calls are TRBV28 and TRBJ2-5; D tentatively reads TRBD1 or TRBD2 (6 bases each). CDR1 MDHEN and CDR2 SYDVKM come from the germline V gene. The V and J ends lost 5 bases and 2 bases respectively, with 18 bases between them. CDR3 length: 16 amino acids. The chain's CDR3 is CASSPPRGRLQETQYF. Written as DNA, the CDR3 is TGTGCCAGCAGTCCTCCCCGGGGGCGTCTTCAAGAGACCCAGTACTTC.

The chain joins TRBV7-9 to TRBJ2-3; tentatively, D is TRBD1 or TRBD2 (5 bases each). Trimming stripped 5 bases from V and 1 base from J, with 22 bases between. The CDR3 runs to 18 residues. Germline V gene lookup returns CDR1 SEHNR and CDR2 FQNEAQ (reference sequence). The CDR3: CASSAGWGPARGTDTQYF. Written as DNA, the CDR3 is TGTGCCAGCAGCGCCGGTTGGGGACCTGCACGTGGCACAGATACGCAGTATTTT.